The source of this TCR beta chain is a study of Graves' ophthalmopathy and Graves' hyperthyroidism. V trimming: 6 bases; J trimming: 0 bases; junction bases outside the gene matches: 8. CDR1 and CDR2 (germline): SGHTA, FQGNSA. The CDR3 sequence is 15 residues long. There are many counts of this clonotype. Antigen specificity is unknown. Patients newly diagnosed with hyperthyroidism, under 2 months' duration, were aged 18 to 65, the study reports. Patients were left out if they had other autoimmune diseases, uncontrolled infections, pregnancy or lactation. Amplification from RNA transcripts yielded the TCR beta CDR3 regions. RT-PCR in the first round used HTBI primers; a second-round multiplex PCR followed. Each CDR3 protein is one row after TCRdb ran MiXCR on the multiplex PCR reads. The data hold 900,000 to 1,200,000 distinct CDR3 sequences, with 35% to 45% observed a single time. Whole-study findings and limits: Clonotypes were expanded in thyroid at above 0.001 frequency, and most also appeared in blood.

The V gene is TRBV7-2, the J gene TRBJ2-7, with 7 nucleotides matching TRBD1. Sequencing was done on a sample of peripheral blood or thyroid tissue (not recorded which). The clonotype originates from an adult man with Graves' hyperthyroidism. The CDR3 region has the DNA TGTGCCAGCAGTCTAGGACAGGCTTACTCCTACGAGCAGTACTTC. Amino acids: CASSLGQAYSYEQYF.